These 7 T cell receptor beta chains were all obtained from the same sample, sequenced in a study of blood T cell repertoires in COVID-19. This table comes from immunoSEQ multiplex PCR, and its TCRdb copy is limited to in-frame clones, with some not included. This sample has 250,000 or so clones; 85% to 90% occur once, and the top ten carry 8.8%. The sample taken for sequencing was PBMCs or T cells enriched from blood (not recorded which). The receptors here all came from a man in his forties who had recovered from COVID-19.

This clone showed up just once. V usage is TRBV5-4 and J usage is TRBJ2-3, with 10 bases that match TRBD2. V trimming: 2 bases; J trimming: 4 bases; junction bases outside the gene matches: 4. This CDR3 comprises 15 residues. CDR1 is SGHNT and CDR2 is YYREEE in the germline V gene (reference sequence). The CDR3 coding sequence is TGTGCCAGCAGCTTAGCGGGGGGGCTTGCAGATACGCAGTATTTT. Amino acid sequence: CASSLAGGLADTQYF.

The chain combines TRBV5-1 with TRBJ2-7; 11 nucleotides match TRBD1. Germline values: CDR1 SGHRS, CDR2 YFSETQ. This CDR3 comprises 12 residues. V lost 7 bases to trimming and J lost 9 bases; unmatched junction nucleotides: 6. CDR3 coding DNA: TGCGCCAGCGGACAGGGGGCGGACCGGCAGTACTTC. Amino acid sequence: CASGQGADRQYF.

The table lists this clone with a count of one. The chain combines TRBV5-1 with TRBJ2-3; TRBD1 might be the D (6 bases). Between the trimmed V and J ends, which lost 5 bases and 0 bases, there was a span of 16 bases. The germline V gene has CDR1 SGHRS and CDR2 YFSETQ. The CDR3 runs 16 residues. The CDR3 coding sequence is TGCGCCAGCAGGCCCGGGACAACCGTAAGCACAGATACGCAGTATTTT. Translated, it gives CASRPGTTVSTDTQYF.

The J gene is TRBJ2-1, the V gene TRBV19; 9 bases fit TRBD2. The ends lost 7 bases at V and 4 bases at J; junction bases unmatched: 5. The CDR3 is 14 residues long. Per germline, CDR1 LNHDA and CDR2 SQIVND (reference sequence). The CDR3 region is CASTASGVYNEQFF. The CDR3 DNA reads TGTGCCAGTACCGCTAGCGGGGTTTACAATGAGCAGTTCTTC.

The chain combines TRBV5-5 with TRBJ1-4, with D unclear. V was trimmed by 4 bases and J by 5 bases, leaving 15 bases between them. Per germline, CDR1 SGHKS and CDR2 YYEKEE (reference sequence). This CDR3 contains 15 residues. As DNA, the CDR3 is TGTGCCAGCAGCCGTTTGTCCGCGGAGAATGAAAAACTGTTTTTT. It encodes CASSRLSAENEKLFF.

The count of this clone is one. The V call is TRBV2, the J call TRBJ2-7; D is possibly TRBD2 (5 bases). The V end lost 4 bases, the J end lost 3 bases, and 10 bases lay between the germline ends. The CDR3 totals 13 residues. Germline CDR1 is SNHLY and CDR2 is FYNNEI. As DNA, the CDR3 is TGTGCCAGCAGTGTCTCTCGGGGCTACGAGCAGTACTTC. It is translated as CASSVSRGYEQYF.

The chain uses TRBV12-5 and TRBJ2-5; weak D call: TRBD2 (6 bases). Germline V gene data show CDR1 as LGHNT and CDR2 as FRNRAP. CDR3 length: 14 residues. The ends were cut back, 0 bases at V and 2 bases at J, with 7 bases in the middle. The CDR3 spells CASGLVSGQETQYF. The CDR3 nucleotides are TGTGCTAGTGGTTTGGTAAGCGGGCAAGAGACCCAGTACTTC.